These 10 T cell receptor beta chains were sequenced from one sample in a study of T-cell memory formation after mild COVID-19 (dated by TCRdb to 2020 to 2023). The library was prepared using 5' RACE. Sequencing used an Illumina NovaSeq 6000. TCRdb itself trimmed the public reads at Q25 with fastp, ran MiXCR and retained productive beta chains. Rows with a matching CDR3 protein are joined into one entry that keeps the most common DNA and genes. The sample has hundreds of thousands of distinct CDR3 sequences on record, 14% of them singletons. Less than 25% of the sample is held by the ten biggest clonotypes. What was sequenced was PBMCs or a T cell subset sorted from them (not recorded which). These receptors originate from a man between 18 and 29 years old who had mild COVID-19 (a few samples of this study predate the infection). The sample titles of this study are shuffled in the database, so cell type and time point are left out; the donor was told from shared clones.

A few counts support this clonotype. The chain couples TRBV7-6 to TRBJ2-1; the match to TRBD2 covers 14 bases. The CDR3 has 16 amino acids. J was trimmed by 9 bases and V by 3 bases; bases with no gene match: 7. The germline CDR1 and CDR2 sequences are SGHVS and FNYEAQ. Here the CDR3 DNA reads TGTGCCAGCAGCTTTTCGACTAGCGGGGGGGCCGCTGAGCAGTTCTTC. Encoded protein: CASSFSTSGGAAEQFF.

This clonotype was picked up a small number of times. The chain is built from TRBV20-1 and TRBJ2-5; D call uncertain. With 5 bases removed from V and 3 bases from J, the gap between germline ends came to 10 bases. Germline V lookup: CDR1 DFQATT, CDR2 SNEGSKA (reference sequence). The CDR3 loop spans 12 amino acids. CDR3 sequence: CSADSAKETQYF. In DNA form, the CDR3 reads TGCAGTGCTGATTCAGCTAAAGAGACCCAGTACTTC.

The DNA of the CDR3 is TGCGCCAGCAGCCAACTGGACAGGATCGGTGCGGGCTACACCTTC. It specifies CASSQLDRIGAGYTF. The chain has TRBV4-1 and TRBJ1-2, with 7 bases identical to TRBD1. The CDR3 is made up of 15 amino acids. CDR1 is MGHRA, CDR2 YSYEKL, per germline. Trimming cost V 2 bases and J 8 bases; bases outside gene matches: 11.

V and J are TRBV6-2 or TRBV6-3 and TRBJ2-3, with a tentative D call TRBD2 (6 bases). Trimming cost V 7 bases and J 4 bases, with 12 bases left between them. CDR1 is MNHEY, CDR2 SVGEGT, per germline. The CDR3 has 13 amino acids. The CDR3 sequence is CASNNAGSDTQYF. CDR3 DNA sequence: TGTGCCAGCAACAACGCGGGGTCAGATACGCAGTATTTT.

This clonotype was detected many times. This chain uses TRBV6-2 or TRBV6-3 with TRBJ2-7; D is unclear. The germline V and J ends were trimmed by 5 bases and 4 bases, with 3 bases remaining between them. This CDR3 contains 10 residues. Per germline, CDR1 MNHEY and CDR2 SVGEGT. CDR3 nucleotides: TGTGCCAGCAGTCATTACGAGCAGTACGTC. Residues: CASSHYEQYV.

This clonotype was detected a few times. The V and J genes are TRBV18 and TRBJ2-7, with 7 positions matching TRBD1. V dropped 2 bases and J dropped 6; count of bases not matched to a gene: 4. The germline gives CDR1 KGHSH, CDR2 LQKENI. The CDR3 sequence is 13 residues long. CDR3 region: CASSPLAGGEQYF. The CDR3 DNA sequence: TGTGCCAGCTCACCATTGGCAGGGGGCGAGCAGTACTTC.

The J gene is TRBJ1-2, the V gene TRBV5-1; no definite D call. The CDR3 runs 14 residues. V lost 0 bases and J 1 base, leaving 7 bases between the germline ends. Germline loops: CDR1 SGHRS, CDR2 YFSETQ. The CDR3 DNA reads TGCGCCAGCAGCTTGGAGGCCCTTAACTATGGCTACACCTTC. The encoded protein is CASSLEALNYGYTF.

The gene calls are TRBV20-1 and TRBJ2-7; no reliable D call. The CDR3 spans 12 residues. Trimming removed 3 bases from V and 1 base from J, with 7 bases in between. Germline V gene data show CDR1 as DFQATT and CDR2 as SNEGSKA (reference sequence). The CDR3 sequence is CSASRPSYEQYV. CDR3 sequence (DNA): TGCAGTGCTAGCCGGCCTTCCTACGAGCAGTACGTC.

This clonotype was counted only a few times. V and J are TRBV4-1 and TRBJ1-3; D is possibly TRBD1 (5 bases). The V and J ends lost 4 bases and 4 bases respectively, with 11 bases between them. The CDR3 has 14 residues. CDR1 and CDR2 (germline): MGHRA, YSYEKL. In DNA, the CDR3 is TGCGCCAGCAGCCCGGGACCCCTCGGAAACACCATATATTTT. Protein product: CASSPGPLGNTIYF.

J is TRBJ2-3 and V is TRBV2; 9 bases are shared with TRBD2. The V gene end was trimmed by 3 bases and the J gene end by 0 bases; junction bases not matched to a gene: 4. The CDR3 has 16 residues. Germline CDR1 and CDR2: SNHLY and FYNNEI. CDR3 in amino acids: CASSDRLAGSTDTQYF. In DNA, the CDR3 is TGTGCCAGCAGTGATAGGCTAGCGGGGAGCACAGATACGCAGTATTTT.